This T cell receptor beta chain was documented in a study of T cells in localized non-small cell lung cancer. Study results and caveats: Adjacent lung tissue had a median about 50 of the top 100 clones found in the tumor. Uninvolved adjacent lung showed peak T cell clonality, exceeding tumor. The study linked higher blood T cell density to longer overall survival. Sequencing covered just one tumor region, so heterogeneity cannot be ruled out.

Using immunoSEQ multiplex PCR, the repertoire was profiled, and TCRdb retains in-frame clones only, with some absent. Found here are some 85,000 clones, 80% of them singletons; the top ten hold around 21%. The CDR3 has 15 residues. Germline assignment: CDR1 SEHNR and CDR2 FQNEAQ (reference sequence). Deletions cut 0 bases from V and 2 bases from J, with 8 bases between. This clone was seen just once. Its specificity is unknown. This chain uses TRBV7-9 with TRBJ1-5; no definite D call. Source: PBMCs, taken before any cancer treatment. The receptor's source is a man aged 40 to 70 with stage II squamous cell lung carcinoma. CDR3 nucleotide sequence: TGTGCCAGCAGCTTAGCGAAGGCAGGCAATCAGCCCCAGCATTTT. It codes for CASSLAKAGNQPQHF.